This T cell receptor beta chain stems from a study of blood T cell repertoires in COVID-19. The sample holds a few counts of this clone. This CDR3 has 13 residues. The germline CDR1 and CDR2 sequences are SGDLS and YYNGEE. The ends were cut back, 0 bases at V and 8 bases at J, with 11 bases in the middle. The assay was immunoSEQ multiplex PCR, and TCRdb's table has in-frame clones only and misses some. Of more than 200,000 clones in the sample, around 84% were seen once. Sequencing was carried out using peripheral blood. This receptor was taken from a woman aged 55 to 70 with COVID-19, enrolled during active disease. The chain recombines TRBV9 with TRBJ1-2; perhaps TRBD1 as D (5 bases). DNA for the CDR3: TGTGCCAGCAGCGTAGCAGGGTCTAAAGGCTACACCTTC. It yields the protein CASSVAGSKGYTF.